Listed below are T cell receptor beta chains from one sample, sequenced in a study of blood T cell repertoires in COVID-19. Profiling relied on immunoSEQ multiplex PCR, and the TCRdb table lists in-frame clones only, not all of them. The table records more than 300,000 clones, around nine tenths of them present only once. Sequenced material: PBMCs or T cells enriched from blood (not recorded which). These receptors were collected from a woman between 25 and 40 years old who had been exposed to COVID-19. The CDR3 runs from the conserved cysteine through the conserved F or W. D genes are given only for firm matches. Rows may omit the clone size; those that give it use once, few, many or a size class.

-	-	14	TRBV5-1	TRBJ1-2	TGCGCCAGCAGCTTGGACAGGCCCCTTTATGGCTACACCTTC	CASSLDRPLYGYTF
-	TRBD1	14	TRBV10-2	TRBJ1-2	TGCGCCACCTCCGGCGGACAGGGGGCGACTGGCTACACCTTC	CATSGGQGATGYTF
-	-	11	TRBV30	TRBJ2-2	TGTGCCTGGAGTACGGGGGGGGAGCTGTTTTTT	CAWSTGGELFF
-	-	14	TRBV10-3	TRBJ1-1	TGTGGAGTTTCGGGGTCCACTGGGAACACTGAAGCTTTCTTT	CGVSGSTGNTEAFF
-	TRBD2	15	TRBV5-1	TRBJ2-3	TGCGCCAGCGGATCCCTAGCGGGGGGCACAGATACGCAGTATTTT	CASGSLAGGTDTQYF
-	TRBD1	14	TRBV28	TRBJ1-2	TGTGCCAGCAGTTCTGACAGGGTCGGCTATGGCTACACCTTC	CASSSDRVGYGYTF
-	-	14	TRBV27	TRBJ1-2	TGTGCCAGCAGTTTTTCGGGGTTGGGGTATGGCTACACCTTC	CASSFSGLGYGYTF
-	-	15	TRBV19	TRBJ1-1	TGTGCCAGTAGTATCCAAGACTGGGGGCAAACAGAAGCTTTCTTT	CASSIQDWGQTEAFF
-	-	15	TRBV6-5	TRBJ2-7	TGTGCCAGCACCCGGCGCGGTTTTAGCTCCTACGAGCAGTACTTC	CASTRRGFSSYEQYF
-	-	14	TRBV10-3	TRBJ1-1	TGTGCCATCAGGCGGACAGACACGAACACTGAAGCTTTCTTT	CAIRRTDTNTEAFF
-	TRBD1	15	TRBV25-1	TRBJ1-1	TGTGCCAGCAGTCAGACAGGGATCTTGAACACTGAAGCTTTCTTT	CASSQTGILNTEAFF
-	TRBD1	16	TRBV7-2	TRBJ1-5	TGTGCCAGCAGCTTAGTTGGGACAGGGGCAGGCCAGCCCCAGCATTTT	CASSLVGTGAGQPQHF
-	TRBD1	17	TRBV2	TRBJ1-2	TGTGCCAGCACTCTGGACAGGTCGCACTATTCCCGGGACGGCTACACCTTC	CASTLDRSHYSRDGYTF
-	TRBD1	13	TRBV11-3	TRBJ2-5	TGTGCCAGCAGCCCCGGACAGGGAGAGACCCAGTACTTC	CASSPGQGETQYF
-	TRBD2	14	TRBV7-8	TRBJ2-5	TGTGCCAGCAGCTCCGGACTAGCGGAAGAGACCCAGTACTTC	CASSSGLAEETQYF
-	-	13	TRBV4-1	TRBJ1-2	TGCGCCAGCAGCCAAGAGGCGGGCCATGGCTACACCTTC	CASSQEAGHGYTF
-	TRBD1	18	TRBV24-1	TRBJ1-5	TGTGCCACCAGTACTGCGACAGGGGGTCTTTATAGCAATCAGCCCCAGCATTTT	CATSTATGGLYSNQPQHF
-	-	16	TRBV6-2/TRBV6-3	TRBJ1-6	TGTGCCAGCAGCCATATGTATCGGGACTATAATTCACCCCTCCACTTT	CASSHMYRDYNSPLHF
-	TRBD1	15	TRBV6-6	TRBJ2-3	TGTGCCAGCAGTACCCCGGGACAGGGAGGAGATACGCAGTATTTT	CASSTPGQGGDTQYF
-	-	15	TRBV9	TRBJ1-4	TGTGCCAGCAGCAGACGGGACAATTCTAATGAAAAACTGTTTTTT	CASSRRDNSNEKLFF
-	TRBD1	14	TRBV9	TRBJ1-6	TGTGCCAGCAGCGCTCGGACAGGGGGCTCACCCCTCCACTTT	CASSARTGGSPLHF
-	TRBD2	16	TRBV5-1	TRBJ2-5	TGCGCCAGCAGCTTGGCGGGCGGGGGGGCCCAAGAGACCCAGTACTTC	CASSLAGGGAQETQYF
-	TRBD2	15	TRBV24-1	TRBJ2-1	TGTGCCACCAGTGATTTGGGGCGGGGGGTCGATGAGCAGTTCTTC	CATSDLGRGVDEQFF
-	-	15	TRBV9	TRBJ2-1	TGTGCCAGCAGCGTAGGGCCTAGCTCCTACAATGAGCAGTTCTTC	CASSVGPSSYNEQFF
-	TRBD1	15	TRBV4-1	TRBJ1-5	TGCGCCAGCAGCCAAGGACAGGGGAATTTTCAGCCCCAGCATTTT	CASSQGQGNFQPQHF
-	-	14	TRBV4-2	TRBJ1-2	TGTGCCAGCAGCCAAGTCTCCCTGGGGCATGGCTACACCTTC	CASSQVSLGHGYTF
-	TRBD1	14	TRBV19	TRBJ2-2	TGTGCCAGTAGTGGCAGGGGGCCCACCGGGGAGCTGTTTTTT	CASSGRGPTGELFF
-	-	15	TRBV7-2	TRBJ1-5	TGTGCCAGCAGCTTGACCGCAGGGGTAGGGCAGCCCCAGCATTTT	CASSLTAGVGQPQHF
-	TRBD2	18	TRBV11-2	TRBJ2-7	TGTGCCAGCAACCTAGGAGGGGGACTAGCGGGAAGCTCCTACGAGCAGTACTTC	CASNLGGGLAGSSYEQYF
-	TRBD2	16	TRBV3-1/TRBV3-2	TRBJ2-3	TGTGCCAGCAGCCTAGCGGGGAAACTCCCCACAGATACGCAGTATTTT	CASSLAGKLPTDTQYF
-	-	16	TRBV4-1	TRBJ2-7	TGCGCCAGCAGCCAAGGCGTCGGGTTCCCCATGTACGAGCAGTACTTC	CASSQGVGFPMYEQYF
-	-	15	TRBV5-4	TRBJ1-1	TGTGCCAGCAGCTTGGCCCCAGGGCCGAACACTGAAGCTTTCTTT	CASSLAPGPNTEAFF
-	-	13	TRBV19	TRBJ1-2	TGTGCCAGTAGTGCGACAGTGAACTATGGCTACACCTTC	CASSATVNYGYTF
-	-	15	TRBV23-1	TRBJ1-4	TGCGCCAGCACCACGACAAAGGCAACTAATGAAAAACTGTTTTTT	CASTTTKATNEKLFF
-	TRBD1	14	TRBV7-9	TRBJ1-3	TGTGCCAGCAGCTTGACAGGGTCTGGAAACACCATATATTTT	CASSLTGSGNTIYF
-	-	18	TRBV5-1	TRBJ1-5	TGCGCCAGCAGCTTGGTGCCCACCGGAGAATATAGTGGTCAGCCCCAGCATTTT	CASSLVPTGEYSGQPQHF
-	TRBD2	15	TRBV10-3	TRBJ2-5	TGTGCCATCAGTGGGAAGACTAGCGGACAAGAGACCCAGTACTTC	CAISGKTSGQETQYF
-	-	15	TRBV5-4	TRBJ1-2	TGTGCCAGCAGCTTGGCCAACGACAGGAACTATGGCTACACCTTC	CASSLANDRNYGYTF
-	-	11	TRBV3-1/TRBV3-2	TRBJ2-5	TGTGCCAGCAGCCAACAGAGGGCCCAGTACTTC	CASSQQRAQYF
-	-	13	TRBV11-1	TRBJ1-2	TGTGCCAGCAGCGGCAGAATTGGCTATGGCTACACCTTC	CASSGRIGYGYTF
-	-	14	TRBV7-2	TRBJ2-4	TGTGCCAGCAGCTCCCGAGGCTCCAAAAACATTCAGTACTTC	CASSSRGSKNIQYF
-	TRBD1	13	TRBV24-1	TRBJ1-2	TGTGCCACCAGTGATTACACAGGGGATGGCTACACCTTC	CATSDYTGDGYTF
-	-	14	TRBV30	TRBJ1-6	TGTGCCTGGAGTCCCCCCGGGTATAATTCACCCCTCCACTTT	CAWSPPGYNSPLHF
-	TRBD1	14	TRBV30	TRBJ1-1	TGTGCCGAACAATCCGGGACAGGGAACACTGAAGCTTTCTTT	CAEQSGTGNTEAFF
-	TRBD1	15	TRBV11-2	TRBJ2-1	TGTGCCAGCAGCCACGGGGACAGGGTGTACAATGAGCAGTTCTTC	CASSHGDRVYNEQFF
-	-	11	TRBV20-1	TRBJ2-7	TGCAGTGCGGTTTACAGCTACGAGCAGTACTTC	CSAVYSYEQYF
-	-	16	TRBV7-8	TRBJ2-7	TGTGCCAGCAGCTTAAGCGCCGGCGAACTAACCTACGAGCAGTACTTC	CASSLSAGELTYEQYF
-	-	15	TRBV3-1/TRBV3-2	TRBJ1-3	TGTGCCAGCAGCCAAGATTTCCTCCCTGGAAACACCATATATTTT	CASSQDFLPGNTIYF
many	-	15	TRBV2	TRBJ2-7	TGTGCCAGCAGTCCTCAGGGGTATAGCTCCTACGAGCAGTACTTC	CASSPQGYSSYEQYF
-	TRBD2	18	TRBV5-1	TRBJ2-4	TGCGCCAGCAGCTTAGGGGTCGGAGCGGGGGCATCGAAAAACATTCAGTACTTC	CASSLGVGAGASKNIQYF
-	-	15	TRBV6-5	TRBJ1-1	TGTGCCAGCAGTCAACCGACCCCCGGGGGGGCTGAAGCTTTCTTT	CASSQPTPGGAEAFF
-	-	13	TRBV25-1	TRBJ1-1	TGTGCCAGCAGTGACGGGGGGAGCACTGAAGCTTTCTTT	CASSDGGSTEAFF
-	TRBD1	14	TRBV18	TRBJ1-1	TGTGCCAGCTCACCACAAGCAGGGGGCACTGAAGCTTTCTTT	CASSPQAGGTEAFF
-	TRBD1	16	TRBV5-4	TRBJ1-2	TGTGCCAGCAGCCCCGGGACAGGGGGCGCGCACTATGGCTACACCTTC	CASSPGTGGAHYGYTF
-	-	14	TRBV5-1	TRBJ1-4	TGCGCCAGCAGCTTGGCAGGATTTAATGAAAAACTGTTTTTT	CASSLAGFNEKLFF
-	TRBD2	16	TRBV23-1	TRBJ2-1	TGCGCCAGCAGACTAGCGGGGGGTAATTCCTACAATGAGCAGTTCTTC	CASRLAGGNSYNEQFF
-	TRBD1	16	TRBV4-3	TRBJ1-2	TGCGCCAGCAGCCAACGACAGGGGCAGATTATAGATGGCTACACCTTC	CASSQRQGQIIDGYTF